This T cell receptor (beta chain) comes out of a study of blood T cell repertoires in COVID-19. Study background: Researchers got acute and convalescent COVID-19 samples from the United States, Italy and Spain.

Authors' methods: Amplification of reference gene primers was used by the study to estimate nucleated cell counts. Sequencing used immunoSEQ multiplex PCR; TCRdb keeps in-frame clones, though not all of them. The V and J calls and the clone size are those of that table, but D and trimming were determined from the DNA. The table lists 50,000 or so clones, about 90% of them singletons. The ends lost 4 bases at V and 7 bases at J; junction bases unmatched: 2. The CDR3 has 14 residues. Germline CDR1 KGHSH, CDR2 LQKENI. The receptor's source is a man between 65 and 85 years old with active COVID-19. Sequencing used peripheral blood. The V gene is TRBV18, the J gene TRBJ1-6, with 9 bases that match TRBD1. The CDR3 is CASSLDRGNSPLHF. Here the CDR3 DNA reads TGTGCCAGCTCACTCGACAGGGGGAATTCACCCCTCCACTTT.